Below are 27 T cell receptor beta chains sequenced from a single sample in a study of blood T cell repertoires in COVID-19. Only in-frame clones appear in the TCRdb table, and some are missing; sequencing was by immunoSEQ multiplex PCR. Of fewer than 250,000 clones listed, 65% to 85% were seen once; the top ten hold 3.2%. Sequenced sample: PBMCs or T cells enriched from blood (not recorded which). These receptors originate from a woman in her twenties or thirties who had recovered from COVID-19.

The chain employs TRBV5-1 and TRBJ1-6, with 8 bases matching TRBD1. Germline-derived CDR1 and CDR2 are SGHRS and YFSETQ. The V segment lost 2 bases and the J segment 11 bases; nucleotides outside the gene matches: 9. The CDR3 extends over 15 amino acids. The CDR3 sequence is CASSFIGQGLTPLHF. In DNA, the CDR3 is TGCGCCAGCAGCTTTATCGGACAGGGTCTTACACCCCTCCACTTT.

The chain recombines TRBV30 with TRBJ2-7; D is perhaps TRBD1 or TRBD2 (6 bases each). The CDR3 contains 12 residues. The germline V gene has CDR1 GTSNPN and CDR2 SVGIG (reference sequence). Trimming pared 8 bases from V and 7 bases from J, leaving 18 bases between. The chain's CDR3 is CAGGRGPKEQYF. CDR3 coding DNA: TGTGCCGGGGGGCGGGGTCCCAAGGAGCAGTACTTC.

J is TRBJ2-3 and V is TRBV5-1; possibly TRBD1 for D (6 bases). The CDR3 has 12 amino acids. CDR1 and CDR2 from the germline V gene are SGHRS and YFSETQ. V lost 0 bases, J lost 11 bases, and 10 bases lay in between. CDR3 coding DNA: TGCGCCAGCAGCTTGGAAGGGGGTAGGCAGTATTTT. Its protein is CASSLEGGRQYF.

The rearrangement joins TRBV5-6 to TRBJ2-7; 7 nucleotides align to TRBD1. The CDR3 is made up of 13 amino acids. Germline V CDR1 and CDR2: SGHDT, YYEEEE. V was clipped by 4 bases and J by 5 bases; unmatched bases: 6. The CDR3 here is CASSIDRVNEQYV. CDR3 nucleotide sequence: TGTGCCAGCAGCATTGACAGGGTCAACGAGCAGTACGTC.

This clone was seen a few times. The chain joins TRBV7-6 to TRBJ2-5; 8 bases map to TRBD1. The CDR3 covers 16 residues. CDR1 is SGHVS, CDR2 FNYEAQ, per germline. Trimming took 2 bases from V and 4 from J; bases not matched to a gene: 9. CDR3 bases: TGTGCCAGCAGCTTATCAGGCAGGGGGCCGGGAGAGACCCAGTACTTC. Translation: CASSLSGRGPGETQYF.

V usage is TRBV27 and J usage is TRBJ1-5; 8 bases line up with TRBD1. V was clipped by 7 bases and J by 7 bases; unmatched bases: 12. Per the germline V gene, CDR1 is MNHEY and CDR2 is SMNVEV (reference sequence). The CDR3 runs 15 residues. The CDR3 loop reads CASTPRTGSRQPQHF. The CDR3 DNA follows: TGTGCCAGCACCCCCCGGACAGGGTCCCGCCAGCCCCAGCATTTT.

The chain has TRBV23-1 and TRBJ1-1; D might be TRBD1 (6 bases). TRBV23-1 is an ORF; its function is uncertain. The CDR3 sequence is 13 residues long. V lost 6 bases to trimming and J lost 6 bases, with 14 bases between them. The CDR3 nucleotides read TGCGCCAGCAGGAACAGGGACCCAGCTGAAGCTTTCTTT. Amino acid sequence: CASRNRDPAEAFF.

This clone has a handful of counts. The gene calls are TRBV11-2 and TRBJ1-3; D may be TRBD1 (6 bases). The germline CDR1 and CDR2 sequences are SGHAT and FQNNGV. Trimming pared 5 bases from V and 0 bases from J, leaving 14 bases between. The CDR3 is 16 residues long. This CDR3 reads CASSNRDTSSGNTIYF. Written as DNA, the CDR3 is TGTGCCAGCAGCAACCGGGACACGAGCTCTGGAAACACCATATATTTT.

V and J are TRBV23-1 and TRBJ2-7; 7 positions match TRBD2. TRBV23-1 is designated an ORF whose function remains uncertain. CDR3 size: 16 residues. J lost 4 bases, V lost 2 bases, and 11 bases had no gene match. The CDR3, as DNA: TGCGCCAGCAGTCAAAGCGGCGGGAGTAAGCTATACGAGCAGTACTTC. This sequence encodes CASSQSGGSKLYEQYF.

The table lists this clone with many counts. The chain recombines TRBV5-6 with TRBJ2-2, with D possibly being TRBD2 (6 bases). Looked up from germline, CDR1 is SGHDT and CDR2 is YYEEEE. Trimming left V 4 bases short and J 1 base short, with 8 bases between. The CDR3 is 14 amino acids. CDR3 protein: CASSPGLNTGELFF. CDR3 nucleotide sequence: TGTGCCAGCAGCCCGGGACTGAACACCGGGGAGCTGTTTTTT. The variable domain in full, completed from reference TRBV5-6 and TRBJ2-2, reads DAGVTQSPTHLIKTRGQQVTLRCSPKSGHDTVSWYQQALGQGPQFIFQYYEEEERQRGNFPDRFSGHQFPNYSSELNVNALLLGDSALYLCASSPGLNTGELFFGEGSRLTVL.

This clone was detected a few times. The chain joins TRBV5-6 to TRBJ2-3, with TRBD1 identical over 7 bases. The V and J ends lost 3 bases and 1 base, in that order; junction bases with no gene match: 2. This CDR3 comprises 14 residues. Germline V gene lookup returns CDR1 SGHDT and CDR2 YYEEEE. CDR3 coding DNA: TGTGCCAGCAGCTACGACAGGGGCACAGATACGCAGTATTTT. This sequence encodes CASSYDRGTDTQYF.

Concerning this clone itself: A junction end diverges from the germline sequence, so it may reflect a read error. This chain joins TRBV28 and TRBJ1-5, with 7 bases identical to TRBD1. Germline V gene data show CDR1 as MDHEN and CDR2 as SYDVKM. CDR3 length: 15 residues. The CDR3: CASSPIGQVNRPQHF. The DNA of the CDR3 is TGTGCCAGCAGCCCCATAGGACAGGTAAATCGGCCCCAGCATTTT.

This sequence joins TRBV27 and TRBJ2-7; no definite D call. The V gene's germline CDR1 is MNHEY and CDR2 SMNVEV (reference sequence). This CDR3 has 15 amino acids. Trimming took 7 bases from V and 2 from J, leaving 18 bases between them. CDR3 loop: CASKKPGPYPYEQYF. For the CDR3, the DNA is TGTGCCAGCAAAAAGCCGGGTCCTTATCCCTACGAGCAGTACTTC.

V usage is TRBV28 and J usage is TRBJ2-3, with TRBD2 as a possible D gene (7 bases). Trimming left V 2 bases short and J 0 bases short, with 15 bases between. In germline, CDR1 is MDHEN, CDR2 SYDVKM. The CDR3 consists of 17 residues. The CDR3 here is CASSLGGARGSTDTQYF. In DNA, the CDR3 is TGTGCCAGCAGTTTAGGGGGGGCACGGGGTAGCACAGATACGCAGTATTTT.

The chain employs TRBV6-5 and TRBJ2-3; no definite D call. Trimming pared 8 bases from V and 6 bases from J, leaving 6 bases between. Germline values: CDR1 MNHEY, CDR2 SVGAGI. The CDR3 is 10 residues long. For the CDR3, the DNA is TGTGCCAGCGGAGTGGATACGCAGTATTTT. Its translation is CASGVDTQYF.

The chain joins TRBV2 to TRBJ1-2; D gene unclear. The V and J ends lost 7 bases and 4 bases respectively, with 13 bases between them. CDR1 SNHLY and CDR2 FYNNEI come from the germline V gene. The CDR3 covers 13 residues. For the CDR3, the DNA is TGTGCCAGCAAGATAGGCTCGGGCTATGGCTACACCTTC. As protein: CASKIGSGYGYTF.

V gene TRBV19 combines with J gene TRBJ1-1; TRBD1 matches at 8 bases. Germline V gene data show CDR1 as LNHDA and CDR2 as SQIVND (reference sequence). Trimming cost V 5 bases and J 0 bases; bases outside gene matches: 2. This CDR3 has 14 amino acids. CDR3 region: CASSLQGVNTEAFF. CDR3 coding DNA: TGTGCCAGTAGTCTACAGGGGGTGAACACTGAAGCTTTCTTT.

The chain carries TRBV7-6 and TRBJ1-2; no clear D gene. Looked up from germline, CDR1 is SGHVS and CDR2 is FNYEAQ. V lost 4 bases to trimming and J lost 0 bases, with 6 bases between them. The CDR3 runs 13 residues. CDR3: CASSSRTNYGYTF. The CDR3 nucleotides read TGTGCCAGCAGCTCGAGAACTAACTATGGCTACACCTTC.

The V call is TRBV7-3, the J call TRBJ2-1, with 7 bases matching TRBD1. CDR1 is SGHTA, CDR2 FQGTGA, per germline. Trimming removed 1 base from V and 6 bases from J; junction bases left unmatched: 3. This CDR3 has 14 residues. CDR3 loop: CASSLNYRGNEQFF. The CDR3 bases are TGTGCCAGCAGCTTAAATTACAGGGGCAATGAGCAGTTCTTC.

V and J are TRBV5-6 and TRBJ1-2; D not certain. Trimming left V 0 bases short and J 0 bases short, with 6 bases between. Germline-derived CDR1 and CDR2 are SGHDT and YYEEEE. The CDR3 totals 14 residues. Here the CDR3 reads CASSLATANYGYTF. CDR3 DNA: TGTGCCAGCAGCTTGGCTACAGCTAACTATGGCTACACCTTC.

The V gene is TRBV28, the J gene TRBJ1-4; 9 positions match TRBD1. Germline V gives CDR1 MDHEN, CDR2 SYDVKM. J lost 2 bases, V lost 3 bases, and 10 bases had no gene match. The CDR3 consists of 18 residues. As DNA, the CDR3 is TGTGCCAGCAGTTTTTGGGGACAGGGTACGGGGACTAATGAAAAACTGTTTTTT. It is translated as CASSFWGQGTGTNEKLFF.

The rearrangement links TRBV10-2 to TRBJ2-5; 11 nucleotides line up with TRBD2. The CDR3 sequence is 16 residues long. Germline trimming cut 8 bases from V and 2 bases from J; bases unmatched to any gene: 10. Germline loops: CDR1 WSHSY, CDR2 SAAADI. CDR3: CASSGTSGTLQETQYF. The CDR3 DNA reads TGCGCCAGCTCAGGGACTAGCGGAACCCTACAAGAGACCCAGTACTTC.

The chain joins TRBV28 to TRBJ1-2, with D possibly matching TRBD1 (5 bases). The CDR3 consists of 14 residues. From germline, CDR1 is MDHEN and CDR2 SYDVKM. V lost 3 bases to trimming and J lost 2 bases, with 10 bases between them. CDR3 protein: CASSFDSRNYGYTF. CDR3 DNA: TGTGCCAGCAGTTTTGACAGTAGGAACTATGGCTACACCTTC.

The chain carries TRBV28 and TRBJ1-3; the D gene is possibly TRBD1 (5 bases). Looked up from germline, CDR1 is MDHEN and CDR2 is SYDVKM. The CDR3 covers 14 residues. The V gene lost 8 bases and the J gene lost 2 bases, with 13 bases spanning the gap. The CDR3, as DNA: TGTGCCAGCGCGTGGGGGGGGGCTGGAAACACCATATATTTT. This codes for CASAWGGAGNTIYF.

The chain couples TRBV5-1 to TRBJ1-3; TRBD1 agrees at 7 bases. V lost 0 bases, J lost 0 bases, and 15 bases stayed unmatched. CDR1 and CDR2 (germline): SGHRS, YFSETQ. This CDR3 comprises 20 residues. CDR3 region: CASSLGGPGQKISSGNTIYF. The DNA for the CDR3 is TGCGCCAGCAGCTTGGGAGGACCGGGACAGAAAATATCCTCTGGAAACACCATATATTTT.

This chain joins TRBV7-9 and TRBJ2-3, with D tentatively TRBD2 (6 bases). CDR1 is SEHNR, CDR2 FQNEAQ, per germline (reference sequence). The CDR3 contains 14 residues. The germline V and J ends were trimmed by 1 base and 2 bases, with 7 bases remaining between them. CDR3 amino acids: CASSLVGLTDTQYF. CDR3 DNA sequence: TGTGCCAGCAGCTTAGTGGGACTCACAGATACGCAGTATTTT.

With regard to this clone: An end of the junction does not agree with germline; a read error may underlie this. The gene calls are TRBV7-7 and TRBJ2-5; D may be TRBD1 (5 bases). This CDR3 has 15 amino acids. Germline V gene data show CDR1 as SSHAT and CDR2 as FNYEAQ (reference sequence). The CDR3 loop is CASSSRQGIWETQYF. The CDR3 DNA sequence: TGTGCTAGCAGCTCTAGGCAGGGTATATGGGAGACCCAGTACTTC.